Reported below is one T cell receptor (beta chain). The antigen remains undetermined. The read falls 3 residues short of the CDR3 end, and the missing part is taken from the germline J gene. The germline gives CDR1 DFQATT, CDR2 SNEGSKA (reference sequence). This CDR3 region has 19 residues. Losses at the gene ends were 2 bases for V and 4 bases for J; bases not matched to a gene: 22. All participants had a single incident cervical HPV16 infection, and prevalent HPV16 infections were excluded. This sample is part of a study of T cells in women clearing cervical HPV infection. Study as a whole: Case blood drawn at lesion detection; control blood after infection cleared. Points from the study as a whole: CIN3+ cases had significantly higher TCR repertoire richness than controls, but evenness did not differ. Associations may precede or follow infection; HPV-specific or memory T cells were not isolated.

Sequencing was performed with immunoSEQ multiplex PCR; in TCRdb, only in-frame clones are kept and a portion is missing. In all, the sample yields more than 45,000 clones. The clonotype comes from a woman aged 18-69 years with a cervical HPV16 infection that either progressed to CIN3+ or cleared (not recorded which). This rearrangement joins TRBV20-1 to TRBJ1-2; the match to TRBD1 covers 7 bases. Sequencing was done on a sample of blood buffy coat. The CDR3 sequence is CSARINPRTGQRKAYGYTF. The covered CDR3 bases are TGCAGTGCTAGAATTAATCCTCGTACGGGACAGAGAAAAGCCTATGGC.